This T cell receptor (beta chain) stems from a study of cytotoxic CD8 clonotypes in ibrutinib-treated CLL. Study details: Each sample contained, on average, around 250,000 productive templates and 94,082 productive rearrangements.

Libraries were prepared by immunoSEQ multiplex PCR; TCRdb keeps only in-frame clonotypes and omits some of them. The sample lists roughly 23,000 clones; around 74% were seen once. The source was PBMCs, collected before ibrutinib treatment. The TCR was taken from a human donor with chronic lymphocytic leukemia.

The CDR3: CASTKGRLSGRSLNEQFF. CDR3 nucleotides: TGTGCCAGCACTAAAGGACGCTTAAGCGGGAGGTCCCTTAATGAGCAGTTCTTC. V is TRBV4-2 and J is TRBJ2-1; 9 bases align to TRBD2. The ends lost 7 bases at V and 7 bases at J; junction bases unmatched: 20. CDR3 length: 18 residues. Germline-derived CDR1 and CDR2 are LGHNA and YNFKEQ.